This T cell receptor (beta chain) was sequenced during a study of blood T cell repertoires in COVID-19. Study overall: Sources were T cells, B-cell-depleted T cells, or PBMCs; the material itself was cDNA or gDNA.

Here immunoSEQ multiplex PCR was the method, and the copy in TCRdb shows in-frame clones only, minus some. In the table there are roughly 200,000 clones, about 85% of which are singletons. Germline V lookup: CDR1 KGHDR, CDR2 SFDVKD. CDR3 length: 15 residues. V gave up 6 bases and J gave up 5 bases, with 18 bases separating them. The receptor was derived from a woman aged 18-29 years who had recovered from COVID-19. V is TRBV24-1 and J is TRBJ2-5; D might be TRBD1 (6 bases). Sequenced: peripheral blood. The DNA of the CDR3 is TGTGCCACCAGTTCCACTCGGGACAAGGGGGAGACCCAGTACTTC. Protein product: CATSSTRDKGETQYF.